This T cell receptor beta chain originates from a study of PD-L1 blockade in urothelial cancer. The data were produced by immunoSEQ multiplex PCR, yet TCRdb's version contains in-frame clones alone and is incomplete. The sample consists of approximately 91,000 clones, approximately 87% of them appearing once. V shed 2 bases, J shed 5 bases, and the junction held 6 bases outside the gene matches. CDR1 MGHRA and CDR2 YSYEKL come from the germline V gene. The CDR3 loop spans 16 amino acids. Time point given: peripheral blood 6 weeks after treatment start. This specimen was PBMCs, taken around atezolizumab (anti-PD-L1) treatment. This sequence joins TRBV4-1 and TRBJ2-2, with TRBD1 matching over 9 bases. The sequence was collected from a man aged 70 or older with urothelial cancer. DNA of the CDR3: TGCGCCAGCAGCCAACCCCGGACAGGGGAGACCGGGGAGCTGTTTTTT. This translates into CASSQPRTGETGELFF.